The rows below give T cell receptor beta chains drawn from one sample of a study of shared clonotypes between healthy human individuals. Method: immunoSEQ multiplex PCR; TCRdb's copy keeps in-frame clones and lacks some. The data hold under 600,000 clones, with roughly 79% observed a single time. What was sequenced was PBMCs. Every receptor here comes from a woman between 35 and 50 years old in good health. Some clones in this sample may be carry-over from other donors' samples. The CDR3 runs from the conserved cysteine through the conserved F or W. D genes are given only for firm matches. Size is omitted from some rows. Given values are once, few, many or a class for expanded clones.

TRBV6-6	TRBJ2-7	once	NA	CASSYLGLSYEQYF	TGTGCCAGCAGTTACCTCGGACTGAGCTACGAGCAGTACTTC
TRBV6-1	TRBJ1-2	NA	NA	CASSGAQRDGYTF	TGTGCCAGCAGTGGAGCCCAACGGGATGGCTACACCTTC
TRBV5-1	TRBJ2-1	many	TRBD2	CASSYGTTSEQFF	TGCGCCAGCAGCTATGGGACTACTAGTGAGCAGTTCTTC
TRBV10-3	TRBJ2-3	many	NA	CAISGQLLDTQYF	TGTGCCATCTCTGGACAGCTTCTAGATACGCAGTATTTT
TRBV25-1	TRBJ2-4	few	TRBD2	CASSKAGVENIQYF	TGTGCCAGCAGTAAAGCGGGAGTCGAGAACATTCAGTACTTC
TRBV5-4	TRBJ2-1	NA	TRBD2	CASFSGRTSYNEQFF	TGTGCCAGCTTCAGCGGGAGGACGTCCTACAATGAGCAGTTCTTC
TRBV9	TRBJ2-5	NA	NA	CASSAYGKQETQYF	TGTGCCAGCAGCGCTTACGGGAAACAAGAGACCCAGTACTTC
TRBV28	TRBJ2-2	once	TRBD1	CASTAPGTGLSTGELFF	TGTGCCAGCACTGCGCCTGGGACAGGGCTATCCACCGGGGAGCTGTTTTTT
TRBV19	TRBJ2-2	NA	TRBD1	CASIGTGNTGELFF	TGTGCCAGTATCGGGACAGGGAACACCGGGGAGCTGTTTTTT
TRBV2	TRBJ2-6	once	TRBD2	CASLGAVVAGGPKLGANVLTF	TGTGCCAGCCTGGGGGCTGTAGTAGCGGGAGGGCCGAAGCTTGGGGCCAACGTCCTGACTTTC
TRBV4-3	TRBJ2-3	NA	TRBD1	CASSQDLGRGTDTQYF	TGCGCCAGCAGCCAAGATCTTGGCAGGGGGACAGATACGCAGTATTTT
TRBV5-1	TRBJ1-2	NA	TRBD1	CASSLDRGAGYTF	TGCGCCAGCAGCTTAGACAGGGGGGCTGGCTACACCTTC
TRBV7-9	TRBJ1-5	few	NA	CASSSQGDHQPQHF	TGTGCCAGCAGCTCACAGGGAGACCATCAGCCCCAGCATTTT
TRBV7-2	TRBJ2-7	NA	TRBD1	CASSPRNAGTGRFQQYF	TGTGCCAGCAGCCCAAGGAATGCCGGGACAGGGCGTTTTCAGCAGTACTTC
TRBV19	TRBJ2-7	NA	TRBD1	CASSPQGVTSQQYF	TGTGCCAGTAGTCCCCAGGGGGTCACTAGTCAGCAGTACTTC
TRBV11-3	TRBJ2-1	NA	NA	CASSLGRGSYNEQFF	TGTGCCAGCAGCTTAGGTCGGGGCTCCTACAATGAGCAGTTCTTC
TRBV10-3	TRBJ1-5	few	TRBD1	CAIGDSPNQPQHF	TGTGCCATCGGGGACAGCCCCAATCAGCCCCAGCATTTT
TRBV18	TRBJ2-2	NA	TRBD1	CASSPLLVTGGVNTGELFF	TGTGCCAGCTCACCATTGTTGGTCACAGGGGGCGTTAACACCGGGGAGCTGTTTTTT
TRBV5-4	TRBJ2-1	NA	NA	CASSPGLPTYNEQFF	TGTGCCAGCAGCCCAGGACTACCAACATACAATGAGCAGTTCTTC
TRBV4-2	TRBJ2-7	NA	TRBD2	CASSQDLPSGKTSYEQYF	TGTGCCAGCAGCCAAGATCTCCCCAGCGGGAAGACCTCCTACGAGCAGTACTTC
TRBV29-1	TRBJ2-7	NA	NA	CSVVSEGGYEQYF	TGCAGCGTTGTTAGCGAAGGAGGATACGAGCAGTACTTC
TRBV18	TRBJ1-1	few	TRBD1	CASSPAFEGQQNTEAFF	TGTGCCAGCTCACCCGCTTTCGAGGGACAGCAGAACACTGAAGCTTTCTTT
TRBV2	TRBJ1-3	NA	NA	CASTIGGPDTIYF	TGTGCCAGCACCATCGGAGGCCCTGACACCATATATTTT
TRBV6-1	TRBJ2-7	NA	NA	CASSVTTAFDEQYF	TGTGCCAGCAGTGTAACGACAGCCTTTGACGAGCAGTACTTC
TRBV5-5	TRBJ2-3	NA	NA	CARSSGRASTDTQYF	TGTGCCAGAAGCTCCGGCCGAGCAAGCACAGATACGCAGTATTTT
TRBV4-1	TRBJ2-1	few	TRBD2	CASSHYLAGGPQSEQFF	TGCGCCAGCAGCCATTATCTAGCGGGAGGCCCCCAGAGTGAGCAGTTCTTC
TRBV15	TRBJ2-3	NA	TRBD2	CATSRVPGLAGGIGDTQYF	TGTGCCACCAGCAGAGTCCCGGGACTAGCGGGAGGAATTGGAGATACGCAGTATTTT
TRBV6-6	TRBJ1-5	few	TRBD1	CASSRTGRNQPQHF	TGTGCCAGCAGTAGGACAGGGCGTAATCAGCCCCAGCATTTT
TRBV10-3	TRBJ2-1	many	NA	CAISDLGESNNEQFF	TGTGCCATCAGTGACCTGGGGGAGTCTAACAATGAGCAGTTCTTC
TRBV7-9	TRBJ2-1	few	TRBD2	CASSFSVGGVYNEQFF	TGTGCCAGCAGCTTTAGCGTGGGAGGGGTGTACAATGAGCAGTTCTTC
TRBV5-1	TRBJ2-1	few	NA	CASSLGQFSDEQFF	TGCGCCAGCAGCTTGGGACAGTTCAGCGATGAGCAGTTCTTC
TRBV28	TRBJ1-5	NA	NA	CASSSPSNQPQHF	TGTGCCAGCAGTTCCCCAAGCAATCAGCCCCAGCATTTT
TRBV5-1	TRBJ2-7	NA	TRBD2	CASSLFGSGSSYEQYF	TGCGCCAGCAGCTTGTTCGGTAGCGGGAGCTCCTACGAGCAGTACTTC
TRBV18	TRBJ2-2	few	TRBD1	CASSAGTANTGELFF	TGTGCCAGCTCAGCCGGGACAGCGAACACCGGGGAGCTGTTTTTT
TRBV11-3	TRBJ2-5	NA	NA	CASSLGQKETQYF	TGTGCCAGCAGCTTAGGACAGAAAGAGACCCAGTACTTC
TRBV7-9	TRBJ2-2	once	NA	CASSLGTSNTGELFF	TGTGCCAGCAGCTTAGGGACGAGTAACACCGGGGAGCTGTTTTTT
TRBV18	TRBJ1-2	NA	NA	CASSPEQGESYGYTF	TGTGCCAGCTCGCCGGAACAGGGCGAGAGCTATGGCTACACCTTC
TRBV7-2	TRBJ2-7	many	TRBD1	CASSPGQGRPYEQYF	TGTGCCAGCAGCCCAGGACAGGGCCGTCCCTACGAGCAGTACTTC
TRBV11-2	TRBJ1-2	NA	NA	CASSPQPQAGYTF	TGTGCCAGCAGCCCACAACCCCAGGCTGGCTACACCTTC
TRBV7-9	TRBJ2-1	once	TRBD2	CASTEFSGRGEQFF	TGTGCCAGCACCGAATTTAGCGGGAGGGGTGAGCAGTTCTTC
TRBV7-2	TRBJ2-7	many	TRBD2	CASSLLAGASYEQYF	TGTGCCAGCAGCCTCTTAGCGGGAGCCTCCTACGAGCAGTACTTC
TRBV10-1	TRBJ1-4	NA	TRBD1	CASSDDRGGEKLFF	TGCGCCAGCAGTGACGACAGGGGAGGTGAAAAACTGTTTTTT